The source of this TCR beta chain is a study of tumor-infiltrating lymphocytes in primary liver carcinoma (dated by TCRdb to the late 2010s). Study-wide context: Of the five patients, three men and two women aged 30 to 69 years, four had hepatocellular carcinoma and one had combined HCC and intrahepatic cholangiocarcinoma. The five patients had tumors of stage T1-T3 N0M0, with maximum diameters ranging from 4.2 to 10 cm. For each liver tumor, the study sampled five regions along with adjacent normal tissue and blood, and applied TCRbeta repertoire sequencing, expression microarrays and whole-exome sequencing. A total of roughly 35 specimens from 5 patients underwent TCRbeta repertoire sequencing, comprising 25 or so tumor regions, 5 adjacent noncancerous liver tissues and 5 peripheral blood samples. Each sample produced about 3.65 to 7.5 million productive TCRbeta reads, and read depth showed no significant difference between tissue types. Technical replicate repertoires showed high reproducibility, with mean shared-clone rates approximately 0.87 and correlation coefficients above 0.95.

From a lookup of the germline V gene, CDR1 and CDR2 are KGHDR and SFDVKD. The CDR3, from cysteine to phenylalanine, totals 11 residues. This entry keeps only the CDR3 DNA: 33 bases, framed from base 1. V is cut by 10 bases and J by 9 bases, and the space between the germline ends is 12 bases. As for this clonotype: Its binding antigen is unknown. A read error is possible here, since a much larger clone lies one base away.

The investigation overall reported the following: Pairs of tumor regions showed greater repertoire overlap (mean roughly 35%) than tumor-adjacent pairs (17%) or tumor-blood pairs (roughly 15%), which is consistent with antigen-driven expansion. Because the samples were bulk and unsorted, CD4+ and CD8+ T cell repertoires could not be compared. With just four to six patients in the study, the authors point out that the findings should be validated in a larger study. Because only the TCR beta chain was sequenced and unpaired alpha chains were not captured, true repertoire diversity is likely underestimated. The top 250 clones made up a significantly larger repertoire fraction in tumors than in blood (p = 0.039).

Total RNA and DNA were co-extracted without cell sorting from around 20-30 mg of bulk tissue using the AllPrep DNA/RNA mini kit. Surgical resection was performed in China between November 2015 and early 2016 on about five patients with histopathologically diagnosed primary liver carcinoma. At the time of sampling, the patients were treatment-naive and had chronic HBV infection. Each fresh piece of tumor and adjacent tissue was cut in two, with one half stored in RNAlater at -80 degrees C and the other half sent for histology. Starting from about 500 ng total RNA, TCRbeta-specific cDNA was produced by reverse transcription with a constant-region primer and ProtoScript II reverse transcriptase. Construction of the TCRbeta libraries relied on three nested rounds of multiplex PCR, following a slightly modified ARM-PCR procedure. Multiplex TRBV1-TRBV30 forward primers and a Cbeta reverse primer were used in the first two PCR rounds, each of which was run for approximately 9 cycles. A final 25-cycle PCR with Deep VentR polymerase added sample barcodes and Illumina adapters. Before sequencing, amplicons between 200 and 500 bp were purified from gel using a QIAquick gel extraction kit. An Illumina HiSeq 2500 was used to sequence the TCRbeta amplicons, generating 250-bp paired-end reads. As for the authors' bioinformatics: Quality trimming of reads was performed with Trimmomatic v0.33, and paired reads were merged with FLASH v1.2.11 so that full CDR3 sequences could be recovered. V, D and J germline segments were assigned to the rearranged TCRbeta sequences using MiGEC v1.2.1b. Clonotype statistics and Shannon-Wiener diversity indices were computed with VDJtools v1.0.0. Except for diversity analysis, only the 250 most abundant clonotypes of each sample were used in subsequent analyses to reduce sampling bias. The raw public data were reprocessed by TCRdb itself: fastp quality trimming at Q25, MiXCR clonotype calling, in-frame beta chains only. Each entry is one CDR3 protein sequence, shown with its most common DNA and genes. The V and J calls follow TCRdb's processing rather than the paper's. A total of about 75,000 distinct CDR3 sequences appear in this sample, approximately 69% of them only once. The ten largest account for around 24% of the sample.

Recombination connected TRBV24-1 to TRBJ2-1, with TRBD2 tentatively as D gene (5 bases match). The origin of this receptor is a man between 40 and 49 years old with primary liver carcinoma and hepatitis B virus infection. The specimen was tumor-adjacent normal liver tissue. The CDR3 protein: CATEASGEQFF. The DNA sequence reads TGTGCCACGGAGGCCAGTGGTGAGCAGTTCTTC.